Shown below are 6 T cell receptor beta chains from a single sample sequenced in a study of blood T cell repertoires in COVID-19. The table came from immunoSEQ multiplex PCR; TCRdb's copy has only in-frame clones and leaves some out. The repertoire holds approximately 350,000 clones, under 95% seen once, with under 3.5% in the top ten. Specimen: peripheral blood. These receptors originate from a young woman who had recovered from COVID-19.

The V call is TRBV4-1, the J call TRBJ1-2; possible D gene TRBD1, 6 bases. Germline V lookup: CDR1 MGHRA, CDR2 YSYEKL. The CDR3 is made up of 17 amino acids. V was trimmed by 4 bases and J by 1 base, leaving 19 bases between them. The chain's CDR3 is CASSRSGGTRLNYGYTF. The CDR3 nucleotides read TGCGCCAGCAGCCGAAGCGGGGGGACACGCCTTAACTATGGCTACACCTTC.

This sequence joins TRBV6-2 or TRBV6-3 and TRBJ2-5; perhaps TRBD2 as D (6 bases). The CDR3 has 14 residues. The ends were cut back, 2 bases at V and 1 base at J, with 8 bases in the middle. The germline V gene has CDR1 MNHEY and CDR2 SVGEGT. Here the CDR3 reads CASSYGGTQETQYF. CDR3 nucleotides: TGTGCCAGCAGTTACGGCGGGACCCAAGAGACCCAGTACTTC.

This chain links TRBV7-6 with TRBJ2-2, with TRBD1 as a possible D gene (6 bases). The V end was cut by 1 base, the J end by 3 bases, with 12 bases between. The CDR3 runs to 16 residues. The germline gives CDR1 SGHVS, CDR2 FNYEAQ. CDR3 DNA: TGTGCCAGCAGCTTAGGGGGGACACATTACACCGGGGAGCTGTTTTTT. As protein: CASSLGGTHYTGELFF.

This chain uses TRBV6-2 or TRBV6-3 with TRBJ2-5; D remains unclear. This CDR3 has 12 residues. Trimming cost V 5 bases and J 2 bases, with 6 bases left between them. Germline values: CDR1 MNHEY, CDR2 SVGEGT. The CDR3 here is CASSARQETQYF. The CDR3 nucleotides are TGTGCCAGCAGTGCTAGGCAAGAGACCCAGTACTTC.

This chain joins TRBV3-1 (or the pseudogene TRBV3-2) and TRBJ2-7; 12 bases line up with TRBD2. This CDR3 is built from 15 residues. Germline V lookup: CDR1 LGHDT, CDR2 YNNKEL (reference sequence). V shed 6 bases and J 5 bases; nucleotides not matched to a gene: 8. In DNA, the CDR3 is TGTGCCAGCAGTTCTTTGACTAGCGGGAGAAACGAGCAGTACGTC. Protein product: CASSSLTSGRNEQYV.

This clone was observed a single time. CDR3 loop: CASSLLGLAANTGELFF. The DNA for the CDR3 is TGTGCCAGCAGTTTATTGGGACTAGCTGCTAACACCGGGGAGCTGTTTTTT. This chain uses TRBV27 with TRBJ2-2; 9 bases are shared with TRBD2. This CDR3 comprises 17 residues. In germline, CDR1 is MNHEY, CDR2 SMNVEV (reference sequence). J was trimmed by 2 bases and V by 1 base; bases with no gene match: 5.